A selection of T cell receptor beta chains follows, all from one sample in a study of read filtering for tumor transcriptome and immune sequencing. TCRdb itself ran the reads through MiXCR, one entry per CDR3 protein. The repertoire holds fewer than 30,000 distinct CDR3 sequences, approximately 15% seen once, with approximately 40% in the top ten. Sequencing was done on a sample of a population of CD138-negative cells sorted from bone marrow. The source is a donor at least 40 years old with multiple myeloma. The CDR3 runs from the conserved cysteine through the conserved F or W. A D gene is named only where the DNA matches it firmly. Only some rows state a clone size, as once, few, many or a class for expanded clones.

J	length	V	D	size	DNA	CDR3
TRBJ2-3	15	TRBV7-2	NA	many	TGTGCCAGCAGCTTAGTCGGGATAGCAACAGATACGCAGTATTTT	CASSLVGIATDTQYF
TRBJ1-4	13	TRBV7-9	NA	few	TGTGCCAGCAGCTTGACAGCCGATGAAAAACTGTTTTTT	CASSLTADEKLFF
TRBJ1-6	17	TRBV4-2	NA	many	TGTGCCAGCAGCGTAAGACAAGAAGTCTCTTCGGATTCACCCCTCCACTTT	CASSVRQEVSSDSPLHF
TRBJ2-7	12	TRBV11-1	NA	many	TGTGCCAGCAGCTTAGCGGTCTACGAGCAGTACTTC	CASSLAVYEQYF
TRBJ2-5	18	TRBV7-9	TRBD1	many	TGTGCCAGCAGCGCCCCGGGACAGGGGGCGCCGGGGAAAGAGACCCAGTACTTC	CASSAPGQGAPGKETQYF
TRBJ2-1	16	TRBV24-1	TRBD2	many	TGTGCCACCAGCCCACCCGCGGGAGGGTCCTACAATGAGCAGTTCTTC	CATSPPAGGSYNEQFF
TRBJ2-1	13	TRBV7-2	NA	NA	TGTGCCAGCAGCTGGGACGTTCGCAATGAGCAGTTCTTC	CASSWDVRNEQFF
TRBJ2-3	14	TRBV7-2	NA	many	TGTGCCAGCAGTCGGGACTTAAACACAGATACGCAGTATTTT	CASSRDLNTDTQYF
TRBJ1-6	15	TRBV5-4	NA	many	TGTGCCAGCAGACGCCAGGGGTTGGGTGATTCACCCCTCCACTTT	CASRRQGLGDSPLHF
TRBJ2-1	13	TRBV12-3/TRBV12-4	NA	NA	TGTGCCAGCAGTCGGAACCCTTACAATGAGCGGTTCTTC	CASSRNPYNERFF
TRBJ2-3	16	TRBV27	TRBD2	many	TGTGCCAGCAGTTCATCGACTAGCGGGAGGCCAGATACGCAGTATTTT	CASSSSTSGRPDTQYF
TRBJ2-1	15	TRBV11-2	NA	many	TGTGCCAGCAGCTACACAGGGGGGGCCTACAATGAGCAGTTCTTC	CASSYTGGAYNEQFF
TRBJ1-5	13	TRBV30	NA	many	TGTGCCTGGAGTGGGACAGATTATCAGCCCCAGCATTTT	CAWSGTDYQPQHF